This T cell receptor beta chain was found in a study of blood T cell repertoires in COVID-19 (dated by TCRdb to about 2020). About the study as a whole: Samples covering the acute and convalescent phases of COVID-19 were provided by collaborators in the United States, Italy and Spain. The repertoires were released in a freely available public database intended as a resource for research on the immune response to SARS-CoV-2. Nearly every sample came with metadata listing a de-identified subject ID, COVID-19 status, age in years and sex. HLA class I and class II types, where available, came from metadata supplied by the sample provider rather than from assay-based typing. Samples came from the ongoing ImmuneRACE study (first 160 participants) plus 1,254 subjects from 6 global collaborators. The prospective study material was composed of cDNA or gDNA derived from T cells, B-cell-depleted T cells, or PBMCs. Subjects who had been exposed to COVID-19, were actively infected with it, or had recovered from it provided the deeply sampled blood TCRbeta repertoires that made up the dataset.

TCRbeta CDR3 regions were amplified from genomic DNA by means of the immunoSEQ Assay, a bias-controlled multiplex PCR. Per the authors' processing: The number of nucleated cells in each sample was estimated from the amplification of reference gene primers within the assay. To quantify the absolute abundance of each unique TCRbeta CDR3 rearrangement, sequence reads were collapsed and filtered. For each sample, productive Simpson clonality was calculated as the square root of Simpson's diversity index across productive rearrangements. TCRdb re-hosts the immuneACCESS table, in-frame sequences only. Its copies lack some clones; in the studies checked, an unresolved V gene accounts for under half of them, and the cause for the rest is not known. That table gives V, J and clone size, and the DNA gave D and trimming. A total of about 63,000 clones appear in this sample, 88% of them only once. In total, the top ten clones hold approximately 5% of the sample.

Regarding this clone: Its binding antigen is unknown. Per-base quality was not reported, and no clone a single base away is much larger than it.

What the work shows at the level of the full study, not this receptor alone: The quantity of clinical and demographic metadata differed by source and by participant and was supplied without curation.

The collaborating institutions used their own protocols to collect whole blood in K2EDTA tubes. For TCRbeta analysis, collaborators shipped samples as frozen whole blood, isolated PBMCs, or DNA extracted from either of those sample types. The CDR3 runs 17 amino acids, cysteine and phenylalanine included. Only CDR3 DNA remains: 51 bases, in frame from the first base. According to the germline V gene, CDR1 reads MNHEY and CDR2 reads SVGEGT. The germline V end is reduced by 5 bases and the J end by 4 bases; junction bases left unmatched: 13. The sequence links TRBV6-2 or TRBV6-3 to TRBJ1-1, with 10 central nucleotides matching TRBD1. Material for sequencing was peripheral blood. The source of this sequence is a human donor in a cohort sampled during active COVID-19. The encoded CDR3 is CASSALTGQGISTEAFF. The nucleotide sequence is TGTGCCAGCAGTGCCTTAACGGGACAGGGGATTAGCACTGAAGCTTTCTTT.